This T cell receptor beta chain was recorded in a study of beta chain features in type 1 diabetes. This clone came up a few times. The authors reverse transcribed all of the isolated RNA, so sequencing captured expressed TCRB transcripts. Profiled with immunoSEQ multiplex PCR; TCRdb holds only in-frame clones, not every one. Found here are hundreds of thousands of clones, roughly a sixth of them singletons; the top ten hold 0.09% to 0.095%. There are 15 residues in the CDR3. CDR1 and CDR2 from the germline V gene are LGHNA and YSLEER. With V trimmed by 1 base and J by 6 bases, 3 bases remained unmatched.

The receptor's source is a man aged 18 to 30 in good health. The chain recombines TRBV4-3 with TRBJ2-1; 10 nucleotides line up with TRBD2. Sequencing used naive CD4+ T cells from blood. CDR3 DNA sequence: TGCGCCAGCAGCCAAGCTAGCGGGAGAAGCAATGAGCAGTTCTTC. It codes for CASSQASGRSNEQFF.